The 3 T cell receptor beta chains given below trace back to one sample, sequenced in a study of blood T cell repertoires in COVID-19. Data came from immunoSEQ multiplex PCR; TCRdb stores just in-frame clones and leaves some out. The sample comprises about 420,000 clones, 80% to 90% of which are singletons, and 0.8% to 0.85% rests with the top ten. The specimen sequenced was peripheral blood. Source of these receptors: a man between 18 and 29 years old with COVID-19, enrolled during active disease.

This clone was recorded once. This chain uses TRBV7-9 with TRBJ1-2; TRBD1 matches at 7 bases. Trimming took 1 base from V and 0 from J; bases not matched to a gene: 11. This CDR3 spans 18 amino acids. Germline loops: CDR1 SEHNR, CDR2 FQNEAQ (reference sequence). CDR3 bases: TGTGCCAGCAGCTTAGGTCGGAAGGGGACAGTCTCTAACTATGGCTACACCTTC. This sequence encodes CASSLGRKGTVSNYGYTF.

The chain employs TRBV5-4 and TRBJ2-5, with D perhaps TRBD1 (6 bases). CDR1 SGHNT and CDR2 YYREEE come from the germline V gene (reference sequence). CDR3 length equals 15 residues. Trimming cost V 4 bases and J 2 bases, with 15 bases left between them. The chain's CDR3 is CASSREGTLQETQYF. The CDR3 nucleotides are TGTGCCAGCAGCCGCGAGGGGACACTTCAAGAGACCCAGTACTTC.

CDR3 amino acids: CASSFSGGDITDTQYF. The CDR3 region has the DNA TGTGCCAGCAGCTTTAGCGGGGGAGACATCACAGATACGCAGTATTTT. The chain combines TRBV13 with TRBJ2-3; 9 nucleotides agree with TRBD2. The CDR3 consists of 16 residues. V was clipped by 3 bases and J by 2 bases; unmatched bases: 6. Germline V lookup: CDR1 PRHDT, CDR2 FYEKMQ (reference sequence). The variable domain in full, with the rest retrieved from reference TRBV13 and TRBJ2-3, is AAGVIQSPRHLIKEKRETATLKCYPIPRHDTVYWYQQGPGQDPQFLISFYEKMQSDKGSIPDRFSAQQFSDYHSELNMSSLELGDSALYFCASSFSGGDITDTQYFGPGTRLTVL.